This T cell receptor beta chain was sequenced for a study of CD8 T cells in Susac syndrome. A quantity of roughly 0.5 to 1 ug RNA underwent reverse transcription using random hexamers. TCRdb reprocessed the immunoSEQ multiplex PCR reads via MiXCR and lists one record per CDR3 protein. The sample has 150,000 to 200,000 distinct CDR3 sequences; roughly 94% are singletons. Points on this clonotype: As yet, its antigen is unknown.

The CDR3 contains 15 residues. Germline loops: CDR1 SGHTA, CDR2 FQGNSA. The V end lost 5 bases, the J end lost 0 bases, and 11 bases lay between the germline ends. Recently defined diagnostic criteria classed the Susac syndrome patients as definite or probable. Study results and caveats: CD4+ repertoires of Susac syndrome patients lacked detectable clonal expansion.

Sequencing was carried out using CD4+ T cells from PBMCs. The sequence derives from a human donor with Susac syndrome. V is TRBV7-2 and J is TRBJ1-3, with D possibly being TRBD1 (5 bases). The CDR3 region is CASSGDSFSGNTIYF. The CDR3 nucleotides are TGTGCCAGCAGCGGGGACTCCTTCTCTGGAAACACCATATATTTT.